The TCR beta chain under discussion was sequenced for a study of breast tumors, draining lymph nodes, adjacent tissues. Whole-study findings and limits: The data were judged consistent with most tumor T cells coming from lymph node and expanding in tumor.

Many counts were recorded for this clonotype. Its antigen remains unidentified. TCRdb processed the multiplex PCR reads anew with MiXCR; each CDR3 protein has one entry. This sample has about 15,000 distinct CDR3 sequences, with around three fifths found just once. The sequenced material came from tumor-adjacent breast tissue. This TCR was recovered from a female donor with breast cancer. Some clones in this sample may be carry-over from other donors' samples.

CDR3 amino acids: CASSLVVRDPKNIQYF. In nucleotides, the CDR3 is TGTGCCAGCAGCTTAGTGGTGCGGGACCCCAAAAACATTCAGTACTTC. This chain joins TRBV7-9 and TRBJ2-4; TRBD2 is a possible D gene (6 bases). The germline CDR1 and CDR2 sequences are SEHNR and FQNEAQ (reference sequence). Between the trimmed V and J ends, which lost 1 base and 2 bases, there was a span of 12 bases. CDR3 length equals 16 residues.